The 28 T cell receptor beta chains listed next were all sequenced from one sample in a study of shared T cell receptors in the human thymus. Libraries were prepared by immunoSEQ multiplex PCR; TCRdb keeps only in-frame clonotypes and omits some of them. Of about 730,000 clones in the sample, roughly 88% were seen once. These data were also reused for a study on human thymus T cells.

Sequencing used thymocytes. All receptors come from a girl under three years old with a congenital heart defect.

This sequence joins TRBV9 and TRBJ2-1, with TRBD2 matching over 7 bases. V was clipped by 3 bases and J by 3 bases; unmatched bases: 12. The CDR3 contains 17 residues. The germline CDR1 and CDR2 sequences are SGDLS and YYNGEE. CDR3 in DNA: TGTGCCAGCAGCGCCTGTAGCGGGCCCCAGAACTACAATGAGCAGTTCTTC. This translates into CASSACSGPQNYNEQFF.

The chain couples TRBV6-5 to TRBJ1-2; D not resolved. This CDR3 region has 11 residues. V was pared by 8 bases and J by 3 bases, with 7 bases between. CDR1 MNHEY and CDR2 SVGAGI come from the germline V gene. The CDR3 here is CASRDYYGYTF. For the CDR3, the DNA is TGTGCCAGCCGAGACTACTATGGCTACACCTTC.

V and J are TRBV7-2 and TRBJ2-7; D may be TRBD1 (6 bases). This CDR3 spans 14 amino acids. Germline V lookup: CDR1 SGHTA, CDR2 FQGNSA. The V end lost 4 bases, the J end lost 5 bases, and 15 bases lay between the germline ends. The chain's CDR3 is CASSSQGFSHEQYF. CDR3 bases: TGTGCCAGCAGCTCGCAGGGGTTCAGCCACGAGCAGTACTTC.

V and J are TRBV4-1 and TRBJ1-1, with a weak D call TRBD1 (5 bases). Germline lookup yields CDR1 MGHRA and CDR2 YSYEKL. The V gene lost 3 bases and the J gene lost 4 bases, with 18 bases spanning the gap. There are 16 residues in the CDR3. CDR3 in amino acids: CASSQEPNTGVTEAFF. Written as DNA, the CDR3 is TGCGCCAGCAGCCAGGAACCTAATACAGGAGTCACTGAAGCTTTCTTT.

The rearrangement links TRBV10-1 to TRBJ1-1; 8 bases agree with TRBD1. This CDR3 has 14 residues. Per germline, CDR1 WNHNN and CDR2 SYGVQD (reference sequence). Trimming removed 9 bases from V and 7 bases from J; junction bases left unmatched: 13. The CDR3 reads CARKPEQGGFEAFF. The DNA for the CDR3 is TGCGCCAGGAAGCCAGAACAGGGGGGGTTTGAAGCTTTCTTT.

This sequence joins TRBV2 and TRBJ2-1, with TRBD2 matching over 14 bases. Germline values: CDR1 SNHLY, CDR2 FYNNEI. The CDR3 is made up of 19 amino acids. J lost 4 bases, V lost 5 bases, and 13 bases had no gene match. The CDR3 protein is CASSPGLAGGQWVYNEQFF. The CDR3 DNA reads TGTGCCAGCAGTCCCGGACTAGCGGGGGGCCAATGGGTTTACAATGAGCAGTTCTTC.

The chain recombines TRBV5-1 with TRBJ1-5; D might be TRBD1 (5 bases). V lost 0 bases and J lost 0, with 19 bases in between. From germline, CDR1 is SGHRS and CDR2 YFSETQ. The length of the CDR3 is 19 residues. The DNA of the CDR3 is TGCGCCAGCAGCTTGGGTCCGGACAACAGCGTGCATAGCAATCAGCCCCAGCATTTT. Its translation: CASSLGPDNSVHSNQPQHF.

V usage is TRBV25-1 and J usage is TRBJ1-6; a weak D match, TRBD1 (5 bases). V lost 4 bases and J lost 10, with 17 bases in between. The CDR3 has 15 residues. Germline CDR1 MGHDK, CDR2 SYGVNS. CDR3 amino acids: CASSGPGGVFSPLHF. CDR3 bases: TGTGCCAGCAGTGGACCCGGGGGGGTTTTCTCACCCCTCCACTTT.

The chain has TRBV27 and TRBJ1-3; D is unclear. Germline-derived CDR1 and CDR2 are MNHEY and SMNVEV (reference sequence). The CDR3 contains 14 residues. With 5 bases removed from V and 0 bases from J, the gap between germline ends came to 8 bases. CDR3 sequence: CASSDRGSGNTIYF. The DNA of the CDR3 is TGTGCCAGCAGTGACCGGGGCTCTGGAAACACCATATATTTT.

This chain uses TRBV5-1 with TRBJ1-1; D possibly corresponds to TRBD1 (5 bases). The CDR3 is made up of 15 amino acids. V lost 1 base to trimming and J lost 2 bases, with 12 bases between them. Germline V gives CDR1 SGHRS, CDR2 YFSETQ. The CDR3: CASSLRQRRNTEAFF. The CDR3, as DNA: TGCGCCAGCAGCTTGAGACAGAGGAGAAACACTGAAGCTTTCTTT.

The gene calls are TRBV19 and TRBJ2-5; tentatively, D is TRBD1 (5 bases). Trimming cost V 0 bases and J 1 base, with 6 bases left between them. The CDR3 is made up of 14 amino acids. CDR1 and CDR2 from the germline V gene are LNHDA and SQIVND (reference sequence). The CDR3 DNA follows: TGTGCCAGTAGTATAGACAGGGTCCAAGAGACCCAGTACTTC. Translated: CASSIDRVQETQYF.

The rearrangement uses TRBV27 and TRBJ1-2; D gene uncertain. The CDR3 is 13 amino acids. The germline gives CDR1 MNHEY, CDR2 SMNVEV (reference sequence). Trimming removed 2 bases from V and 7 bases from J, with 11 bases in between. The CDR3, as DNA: TGTGCCAGCAGTTTAGGCCCGGAGGGTGGCTACACCTTC. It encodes CASSLGPEGGYTF.

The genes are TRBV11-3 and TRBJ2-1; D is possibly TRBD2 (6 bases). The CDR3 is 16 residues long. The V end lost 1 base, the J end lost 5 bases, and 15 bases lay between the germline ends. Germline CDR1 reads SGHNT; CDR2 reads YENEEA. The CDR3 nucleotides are TGTGCCAGCAGCTTAGGATGGGGGGTAAGGGACAATGAGCAGTTCTTC. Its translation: CASSLGWGVRDNEQFF.

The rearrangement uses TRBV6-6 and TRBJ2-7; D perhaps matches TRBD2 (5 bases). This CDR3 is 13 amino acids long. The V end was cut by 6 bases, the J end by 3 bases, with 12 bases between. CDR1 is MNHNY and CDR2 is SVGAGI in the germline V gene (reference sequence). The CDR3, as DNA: TGTGCCAGCAGCGTGGGCGGGTTCTACGAGCAGTACTTC. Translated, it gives CASSVGGFYEQYF.

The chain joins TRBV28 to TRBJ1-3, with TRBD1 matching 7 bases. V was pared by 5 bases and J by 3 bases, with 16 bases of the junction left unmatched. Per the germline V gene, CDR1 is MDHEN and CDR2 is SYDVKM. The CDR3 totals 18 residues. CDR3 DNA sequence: TGTGCCAGCAGTCCCAGTCCGGGACAGATCCACCTTGGAAACACCATATATTTT. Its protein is CASSPSPGQIHLGNTIYF.

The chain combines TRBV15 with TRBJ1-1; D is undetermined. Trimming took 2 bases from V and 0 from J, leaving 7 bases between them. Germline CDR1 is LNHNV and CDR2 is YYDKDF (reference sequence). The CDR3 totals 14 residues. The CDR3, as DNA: TGTGCCACCAGCAGATACAGTTTGAACACTGAAGCTTTCTTT. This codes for CATSRYSLNTEAFF. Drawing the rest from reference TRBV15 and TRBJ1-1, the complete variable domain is DAMVIQNPRYQVTQFGKPVTLSCSQTLNHNVMYWYQQKSSQAPKLLFHYYDKDFNNEADTPDNFQSRRPNTSFCFLDIRSPGLGDTAMYLCATSRYSLNTEAFFGQGTRLTVV.

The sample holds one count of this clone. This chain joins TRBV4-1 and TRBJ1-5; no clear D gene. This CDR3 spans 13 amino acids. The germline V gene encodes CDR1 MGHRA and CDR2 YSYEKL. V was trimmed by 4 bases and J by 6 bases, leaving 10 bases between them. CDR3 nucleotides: TGCGCCAGCAGCCTCGAAACGGGTCAGCCCCAGCATTTT. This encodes CASSLETGQPQHF.

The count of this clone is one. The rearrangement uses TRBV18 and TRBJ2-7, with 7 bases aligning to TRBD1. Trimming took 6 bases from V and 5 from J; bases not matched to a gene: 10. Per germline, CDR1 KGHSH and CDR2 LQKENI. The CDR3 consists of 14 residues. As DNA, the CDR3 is TGTGCCAGCTCCCGAGCGAGGGGGCAGGACGAGCAGTACTTC. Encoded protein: CASSRARGQDEQYF.

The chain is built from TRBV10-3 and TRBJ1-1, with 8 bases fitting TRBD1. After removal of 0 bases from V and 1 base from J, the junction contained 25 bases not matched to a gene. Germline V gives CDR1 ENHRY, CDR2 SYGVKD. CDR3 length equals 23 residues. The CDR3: CAISESTRGDYRSRGLGNTEAFF. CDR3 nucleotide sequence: TGTGCCATCAGTGAGTCGACTCGGGGGGATTATAGGAGCAGGGGGCTTGGGAACACTGAAGCTTTCTTT.

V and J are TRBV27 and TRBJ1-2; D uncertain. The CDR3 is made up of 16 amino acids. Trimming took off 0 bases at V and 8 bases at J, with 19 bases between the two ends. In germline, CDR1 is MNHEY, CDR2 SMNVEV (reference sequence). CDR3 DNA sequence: TGTGCCAGCAGTTTATCTGGTATTAATCGGAGTGTGGGCTACACCTTC. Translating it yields CASSLSGINRSVGYTF.

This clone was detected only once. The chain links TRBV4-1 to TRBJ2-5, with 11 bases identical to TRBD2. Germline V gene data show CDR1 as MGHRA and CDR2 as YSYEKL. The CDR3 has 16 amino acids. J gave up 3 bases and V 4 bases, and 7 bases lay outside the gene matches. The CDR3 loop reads CASSPCGTSGKETQYF. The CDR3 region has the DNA TGCGCCAGCAGCCCCTGTGGGACTAGCGGCAAAGAGACCCAGTACTTC.

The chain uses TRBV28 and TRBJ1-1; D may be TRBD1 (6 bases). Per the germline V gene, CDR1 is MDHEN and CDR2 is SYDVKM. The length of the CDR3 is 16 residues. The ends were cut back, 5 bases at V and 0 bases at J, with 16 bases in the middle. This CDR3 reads CASSDSRGQLNTEAFF. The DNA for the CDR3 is TGTGCCAGCAGTGACTCAAGGGGACAACTGAACACTGAAGCTTTCTTT.

The CDR3 DNA follows: TGTGCCAGCAGTGAAGCGACTTCGAACACCGGGGAGCTGTTTTTT. It codes for CASSEATSNTGELFF. The chain is built from TRBV6-1 and TRBJ2-2, with no clear D. The CDR3 has 15 amino acids. The germline gives CDR1 MNHNS, CDR2 SASEGT. V was cut by 0 bases and J by 0 bases, with 5 bases left in between.

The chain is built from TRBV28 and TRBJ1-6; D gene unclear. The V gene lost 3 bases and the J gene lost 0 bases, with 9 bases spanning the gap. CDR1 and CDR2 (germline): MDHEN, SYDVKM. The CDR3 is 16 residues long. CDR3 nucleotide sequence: TGTGCCAGCAGTTTGGAGGTTAGCTCCTATAATTCACCCCTCCACTTT. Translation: CASSLEVSSYNSPLHF.

DNA of the CDR3: TGCGCCAGCAGCCAAATCAATTTACAAAGGGAGGAGGAGATTTCTGTTGCTGAAGCTTTCTTT. Translated, it gives CASSQINLQREEEISVAEAFF. V gene TRBV4-3 combines with J gene TRBJ1-1; D is uncertain. The germline gives CDR1 LGHNA, CDR2 YSLEER. This CDR3 has 21 amino acids. V was cut by 2 bases and J by 6 bases, with 34 bases left in between.

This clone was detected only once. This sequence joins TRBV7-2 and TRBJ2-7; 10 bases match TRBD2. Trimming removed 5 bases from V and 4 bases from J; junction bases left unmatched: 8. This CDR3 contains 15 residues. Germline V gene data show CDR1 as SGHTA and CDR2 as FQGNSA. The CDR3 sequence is CASSRGRLAGYEQYF. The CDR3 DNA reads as TGTGCCAGCAGCAGGGGGAGACTAGCGGGTTACGAGCAGTACTTC.

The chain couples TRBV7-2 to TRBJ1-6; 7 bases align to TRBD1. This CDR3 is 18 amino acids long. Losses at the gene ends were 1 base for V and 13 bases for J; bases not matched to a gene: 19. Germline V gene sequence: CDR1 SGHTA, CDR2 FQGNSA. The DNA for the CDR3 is TGTGCCAGCAGCTTAGTCCTGACAGGGAATGAGGGGTCTCTCCCCCTCCACTTT. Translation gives CASSLVLTGNEGSLPLHF.

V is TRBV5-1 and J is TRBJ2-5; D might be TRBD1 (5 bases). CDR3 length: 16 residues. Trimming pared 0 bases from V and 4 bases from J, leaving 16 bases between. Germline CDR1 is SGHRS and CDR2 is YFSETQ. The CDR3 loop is CASSLEGQGWGETQYF. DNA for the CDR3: TGCGCCAGCAGCTTGGAGGGTCAGGGCTGGGGAGAGACCCAGTACTTC.